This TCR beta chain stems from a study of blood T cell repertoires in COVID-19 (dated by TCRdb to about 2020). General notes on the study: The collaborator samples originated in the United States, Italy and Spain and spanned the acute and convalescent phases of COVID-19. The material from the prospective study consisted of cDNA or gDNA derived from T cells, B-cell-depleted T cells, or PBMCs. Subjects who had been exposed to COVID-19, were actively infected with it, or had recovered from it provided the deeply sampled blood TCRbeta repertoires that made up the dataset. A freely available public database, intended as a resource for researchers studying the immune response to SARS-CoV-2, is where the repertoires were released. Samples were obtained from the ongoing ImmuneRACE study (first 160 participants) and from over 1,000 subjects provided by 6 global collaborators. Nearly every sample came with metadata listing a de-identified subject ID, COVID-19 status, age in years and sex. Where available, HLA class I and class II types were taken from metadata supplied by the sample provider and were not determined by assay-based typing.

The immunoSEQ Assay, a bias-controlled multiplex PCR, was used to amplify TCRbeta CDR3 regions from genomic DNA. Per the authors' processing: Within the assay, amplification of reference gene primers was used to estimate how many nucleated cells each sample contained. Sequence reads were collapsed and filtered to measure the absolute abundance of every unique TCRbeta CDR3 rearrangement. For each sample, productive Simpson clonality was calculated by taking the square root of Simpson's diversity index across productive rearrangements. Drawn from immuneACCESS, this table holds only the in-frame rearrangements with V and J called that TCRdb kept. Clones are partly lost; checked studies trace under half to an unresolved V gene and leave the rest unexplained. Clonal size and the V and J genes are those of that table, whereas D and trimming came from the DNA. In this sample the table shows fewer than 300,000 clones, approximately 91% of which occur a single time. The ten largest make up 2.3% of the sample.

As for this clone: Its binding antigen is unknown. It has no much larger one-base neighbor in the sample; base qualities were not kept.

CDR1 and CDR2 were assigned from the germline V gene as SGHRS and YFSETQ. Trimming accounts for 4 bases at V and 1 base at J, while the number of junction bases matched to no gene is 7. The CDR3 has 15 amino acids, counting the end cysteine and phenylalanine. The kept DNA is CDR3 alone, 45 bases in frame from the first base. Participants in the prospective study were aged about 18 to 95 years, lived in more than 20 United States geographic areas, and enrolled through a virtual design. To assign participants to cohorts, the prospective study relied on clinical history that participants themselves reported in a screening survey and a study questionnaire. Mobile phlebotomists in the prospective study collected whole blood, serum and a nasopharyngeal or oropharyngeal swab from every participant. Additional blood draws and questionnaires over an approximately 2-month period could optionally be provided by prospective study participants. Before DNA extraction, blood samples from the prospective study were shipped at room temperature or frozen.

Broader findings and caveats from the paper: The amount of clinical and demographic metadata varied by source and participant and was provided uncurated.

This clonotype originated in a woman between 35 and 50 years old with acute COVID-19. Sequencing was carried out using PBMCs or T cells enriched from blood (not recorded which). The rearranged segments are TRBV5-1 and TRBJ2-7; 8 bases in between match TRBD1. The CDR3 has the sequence CASSTWTGSSYEQYF. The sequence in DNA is TGCGCCAGCAGCACGTGGACAGGGTCATCCTACGAGCAGTACTTC. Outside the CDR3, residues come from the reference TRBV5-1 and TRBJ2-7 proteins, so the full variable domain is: KAGVTQTPRYLIKTRGQQVTLSCSPISGHRSVSWYQQTPGQGLQFLFEYFSETQRNKGNFPGRFSGRQFSNSRSEMNVSTLELGDSALYLCASSTWTGSSYEQYFGPGTRLTVT.